The 14 T cell receptor beta chains presented below share a single source sample, sequenced in a study of cytomegalovirus exposure and HLA in healthy donors listed by TCRdb under 2017. Library preparation used the immunoSEQ multiplex PCR assay. For the multiplex PCR, a mixture combining 60 forward primers for TCR Vbeta segments and 13 reverse primers for TCR Jbeta segments was used. TCRdb stores this immuneACCESS table with in-frame sequences only. Part of the clones is absent; in the studies checked, under half of the shortfall reflects unresolved V genes, and no reason is known for the rest. Counted in this sample were some 89,000 clones; approximately 72% of them appeared once. Roughly 3.9% of the sample rests with the top ten. The sample was PBMCs. The receptors here all came from a middle-aged woman in good health and CMV-seropositive.

This rearrangement joins TRBV2 to TRBJ2-5, with TRBD2 identical over 7 bases. This CDR3 region has 14 residues. Germline CDR1 SNHLY, CDR2 FYNNEI. Trimming removed 9 bases from V and 2 bases from J; junction bases left unmatched: 9. CDR3 residues: CARGRLAVQETQYF. The CDR3 nucleotides read TGTGCCAGGGGGAGACTAGCTGTACAAGAGACCCAGTACTTC.

The DNA of the CDR3 is TGTGCCAGCAGCTTGGGGACAGGGACATATACGCAGTATTTT. Its translation: CASSLGTGTYTQYF. J is TRBJ2-3 and V is TRBV7-3; 9 positions agree with TRBD1. CDR1 is SGHTA, CDR2 FQGTGA, per germline. CDR3 size: 14 residues. V lost 3 bases and J lost 7; bases outside the gene matches: 5.

The chain is built from TRBV6-6 and TRBJ2-1; TRBD2 agrees at 13 bases. This CDR3 spans 16 amino acids. Germline V lookup: CDR1 MNHNY, CDR2 SVGAGI (reference sequence). V gave up 4 bases and J gave up 2 bases; unmatched junction bases: 2. The CDR3 loop is CASSWTSGSPYNEQFF. CDR3 nucleotides: TGTGCCAGCAGTTGGACTAGCGGGAGTCCCTACAATGAGCAGTTCTTC.

The chain links TRBV6-1 to TRBJ2-7, with TRBD1 matching over 11 bases. With V trimmed by 2 bases and J by 6 bases, 3 bases remained unmatched. Germline CDR1 is MNHNS and CDR2 is SASEGT. The CDR3 runs to 14 residues. CDR3 bases: TGTGCCAGCAGTGAAAGGGACAGGGGGGGCGAGCAGTACTTC. It translates to CASSERDRGGEQYF.

In this sample, this clone turned up once. This chain connects TRBV5-1 to TRBJ2-7, with 7 bases fitting TRBD1. The CDR3 consists of 14 residues. Losses at the gene ends were 4 bases for V and 5 bases for J; bases not matched to a gene: 9. Germline V lookup: CDR1 SGHRS, CDR2 YFSETQ. The CDR3 here is CASSPFDRVHEQYF. Here the CDR3 DNA reads TGCGCCAGCAGCCCCTTTGACAGGGTTCACGAGCAGTACTTC.

This clone was detected once. The chain links TRBV6-5 to TRBJ1-3, with 7 bases identical to TRBD1. Losses at the gene ends were 6 bases for V and 0 bases for J; bases not matched to a gene: 5. Per the germline V gene, CDR1 is MNHEY and CDR2 is SVGAGI. The CDR3 sequence is 15 residues long. CDR3 DNA sequence: TGTGCCAGCAGGACAGGGACCAACTCTGGAAACACCATATATTTT. This sequence encodes CASRTGTNSGNTIYF.

The V and J genes are TRBV15 and TRBJ2-5, with TRBD1 identical over 7 bases. The CDR3 spans 13 residues. CDR1 and CDR2 (germline): LNHNV, YYDKDF (reference sequence). V was clipped by 2 bases and J by 4 bases; unmatched bases: 1. Here the CDR3 reads CATSRRQGETQYF. The DNA for the CDR3 is TGTGCCACCAGCAGACGACAGGGAGAGACCCAGTACTTC. The full variable domain, rest sourced from reference TRBV15 and TRBJ2-5, is DAMVIQNPRYQVTQFGKPVTLSCSQTLNHNVMYWYQQKSSQAPKLLFHYYDKDFNNEADTPDNFQSRRPNTSFCFLDIRSPGLGDTAMYLCATSRRQGETQYFGPGTRLLVL.

Only one count was recorded for this clone. The chain is built from TRBV28 and TRBJ2-7; a possible D gene is TRBD2 (5 bases). Germline loops: CDR1 MDHEN, CDR2 SYDVKM. CDR3 length: 14 residues. Trimming removed 7 bases at V and 2 bases at J, with 15 bases between. The chain's CDR3 is CASTDLASTYEQYF. The CDR3 region has the DNA TGTGCCAGCACGGACTTGGCAAGCACCTACGAGCAGTACTTC.

The chain carries TRBV5-1 and TRBJ2-3; D gene ambiguous. CDR1 and CDR2 (germline): SGHRS, YFSETQ. The CDR3 has 13 amino acids. Trimming cost V 7 bases and J 0 bases, with 9 bases left between them. CDR3 sequence: CASSSPSTDTQYF. CDR3 DNA sequence: TGCGCCAGCTCCTCCCCTAGCACAGATACGCAGTATTTT.

This chain connects TRBV2 to TRBJ2-4; 7 nucleotides line up with TRBD1. From germline, CDR1 is SNHLY and CDR2 FYNNEI. CDR3 length: 15 amino acids. After removal of 4 bases from V and 0 bases from J, the junction contained 3 bases not matched to a gene. The DNA for the CDR3 is TGTGCCAGCAGTGGCCAGGGGGTAGCCAAAAACATTCAGTACTTC. This gives the protein CASSGQGVAKNIQYF.

V gene TRBV5-1 combines with J gene TRBJ2-1; 9 nucleotides align to TRBD2. V trimming: 0 bases; J trimming: 4 bases; junction bases outside the gene matches: 2. CDR1 SGHRS and CDR2 YFSETQ come from the germline V gene. The CDR3 runs to 15 residues. CDR3 sequence: CASSLGLAVYNEQFF. CDR3 nucleotides: TGCGCCAGCAGCTTGGGACTAGCGGTTTACAATGAGCAGTTCTTC.

Points on this clone: Other DNA sequences in the sample encode the same CDR3. The rearrangement joins TRBV5-6 to TRBJ2-1, with 10 nucleotides matching TRBD2. This CDR3 has 16 amino acids. The V and J ends lost 4 bases and 5 bases, in that order; junction bases with no gene match: 9. Germline-derived CDR1 and CDR2 are SGHDT and YYEEEE. The CDR3 bases are TGTGCCAGCAGCGACCGGCTAGCGGGAGAGGACAATGAGCAGTTCTTC. Translating it yields CASSDRLAGEDNEQFF.

The genes are TRBV28 and TRBJ2-1; D is possibly TRBD2 (6 bases). The germline V gene has CDR1 MDHEN and CDR2 SYDVKM. This CDR3 is 14 amino acids long. Trimming left V 6 bases short and J 4 bases short, with 13 bases between. DNA of the CDR3: TGTGCCAGCAGCCCCGGGACTGCATACAATGAGCAGTTCTTC. As protein: CASSPGTAYNEQFF.

The gene calls are TRBV7-9 and TRBJ1-1; the match to TRBD1 covers 9 bases. The CDR3 has 14 amino acids. Germline CDR1 SEHNR, CDR2 FQNEAQ (reference sequence). The J segment lost 5 bases and the V segment lost 5 bases, leaving 6 bases of the junction unmatched. This CDR3 is CASSTGQGWTEAFF. CDR3 nucleotide sequence: TGTGCCAGCAGCACCGGACAGGGGTGGACTGAAGCTTTCTTT.